These 29 T cell receptor beta chains share one sample of origin, sequenced in a study of T cells in Graves' hyperthyroidism and ophthalmopathy. Researchers amplified the TCR beta CDR3 regions from RNA transcripts. First-round RT-PCR of the TCR CDR3 relied on the HTBI primer set. In TCRdb, the multiplex PCR reads were re-called with MiXCR into one record per CDR3 protein. The sample yields around 440,000 distinct CDR3 sequences, roughly 14% seen once. Sequenced input: blood. Receptors were obtained from a young woman with Graves' hyperthyroidism.

This clonotype came up many times. The chain combines TRBV11-2 with TRBJ2-1; 12 bases align to TRBD2. Germline V gene lookup returns CDR1 SGHAT and CDR2 FQNNGV. V gave up 8 bases and J gave up 1 base; unmatched junction bases: 3. This CDR3 is 15 amino acids long. The CDR3 DNA reads as TGTGCCAGCTCCCTAGCGGGAGGGTCCTACAATGAGCAGTTCTTC. Translation gives CASSLAGGSYNEQFF. Drawing the rest from reference TRBV11-2 and TRBJ2-1, the complete variable domain is EAGVAQSPRYKIIEKRQSVAFWCNPISGHATLYWYQQILGQGPKLLIQFQNNGVVDDSQLPKDRFSAERLKGVDSTLKIQPAKLEDSAVYLCASSLAGGSYNEQFFGPGTRLTVL.

The table lists this clonotype with many counts. This chain connects TRBV29-1 to TRBJ2-7; 8 bases fit TRBD1. The trim removed 7 bases at V and 3 bases at J, leaving 5 bases unmatched. The germline CDR1 and CDR2 sequences are SQVTM and ANQGSEA. The CDR3 covers 12 residues. The CDR3 DNA is TGCAGCGGGGGACAGGAATTCTACGAGCAGTACTTC. Amino acid sequence: CSGGQEFYEQYF.

On this clonotype: A much larger clone differs from this one at a single base, so this may be a read error. The V and J genes are TRBV5-1 and TRBJ2-4, with D unresolved. Germline loops: CDR1 SGHRS, CDR2 YFSETQ. The length of the CDR3 is 16 residues. Deletions cut 0 bases from V and 3 bases from J, with 13 bases between. The CDR3 protein is CASSLGPVGGKNIQYF. The CDR3 DNA follows: TGCGCCAGCAGCTTGGGCCCTGTGGGCGGCAAAAACATTCAGTACTTC.

This clonotype turned up a few times. This chain links TRBV9 with TRBJ2-5; 9 nucleotides agree with TRBD1. This CDR3 has 14 amino acids. V was clipped by 3 bases and J by 5 bases; unmatched bases: 5. CDR1 and CDR2 (germline): SGDLS, YYNGEE. Written as DNA, the CDR3 is TGTGCCAGCAGCGCGAACAGGGGGCAGGAGACCCAGTACTTC. Amino acid sequence: CASSANRGQETQYF.

The table lists this clonotype with many counts. The gene calls are TRBV11-2 and TRBJ2-3; tentatively, D is TRBD2 (6 bases). The CDR3 runs 21 residues. Trimming removed 0 bases at V and 0 bases at J, with 25 bases between. Germline V gene sequence: CDR1 SGHAT, CDR2 FQNNGV. The CDR3: CASSLDVGAWAGHPSTDTQYF. The CDR3 DNA sequence: TGTGCCAGCAGCTTAGATGTAGGCGCTTGGGCGGGGCACCCGAGCACAGATACGCAGTATTTT.

This clonotype was observed at least ten times. This chain links TRBV18 with TRBJ2-1; no clear D. V was trimmed by 2 bases and J by 11 bases, leaving 13 bases between them. CDR3 length equals 13 residues. Per the germline V gene, CDR1 is KGHSH and CDR2 is LQKENI. The CDR3 reads CASSPGIGDKQFF. The CDR3 bases are TGTGCCAGCTCACCAGGAATAGGAGACAAGCAGTTCTTC.

This clonotype was counted many times. The gene calls are TRBV5-1 and TRBJ2-3; TRBD1 matches at 8 bases. The CDR3 covers 14 residues. Germline V gene sequence: CDR1 SGHRS, CDR2 YFSETQ. V lost 6 bases, J lost 4 bases, and 7 bases stayed unmatched. The CDR3 DNA sequence: TGCGCCAGCACCCGGGACAGGCTAGCAGATACGCAGTATTTT. It translates to CASTRDRLADTQYF. Filled out from reference TRBV5-1 and TRBJ2-3, the complete variable domain reads KAGVTQTPRYLIKTRGQQVTLSCSPISGHRSVSWYQQTPGQGLQFLFEYFSETQRNKGNFPGRFSGRQFSNSRSEMNVSTLELGDSALYLCASTRDRLADTQYFGPGTRLTVL.

This clonotype was seen ten or more times. The J gene is TRBJ1-5, the V gene TRBV28, with D possibly matching TRBD1 (6 bases). Trimming stripped 3 bases from V and 0 bases from J, with 9 bases between. The CDR3 is 15 residues long. Germline-derived CDR1 and CDR2 are MDHEN and SYDVKM. For the CDR3, the DNA is TGTGCCAGCAGTTTGATACAGGGTAGCAATCAGCCCCAGCATTTT. Amino acids: CASSLIQGSNQPQHF.

This clonotype has at least ten counts. This chain joins TRBV10-3 and TRBJ2-3, with TRBD2 matching over 9 bases. The V gene end was trimmed by 4 bases and the J gene end by 7 bases; junction bases not matched to a gene: 15. CDR1 is ENHRY and CDR2 is SYGVKD in the germline V gene. The CDR3 has 17 residues. This chain's CDR3 is CAISARLAEGVGNTQYF. CDR3 in DNA: TGTGCCATCAGTGCCCGACTAGCGGAGGGGGTTGGAAATACGCAGTATTTT.

This clonotype was found many times. The V call is TRBV11-2, the J call TRBJ1-6; no clear D. V was pared by 1 base and J by 7 bases, with 8 bases between. Germline CDR1 SGHAT, CDR2 FQNNGV. The CDR3 runs to 14 residues. CDR3 sequence reads: CASSLAFGNSPLHF. The DNA of the CDR3 is TGTGCCAGCAGCTTAGCGTTCGGAAATTCACCCCTCCACTTT.

This clonotype appeared a few times. V usage is TRBV14 and J usage is TRBJ2-1; D not resolved. Germline V lookup: CDR1 SGHDN, CDR2 FVKESK. Trimming cost V 1 base and J 7 bases, with 17 bases left between them. There are 16 residues in the CDR3. CDR3 nucleotides: TGTGCCAGCAGCCAAGTCTTACAGCCCTCGGGTAATGAGCAGTTCTTC. Encoded protein: CASSQVLQPSGNEQFF.

This clonotype was seen ten or more times. The chain couples TRBV6-5 to TRBJ1-5; D gene ambiguous. Looked up from germline, CDR1 is MNHEY and CDR2 is SVGAGI. With 2 bases removed from V and 5 bases from J, the gap between germline ends came to 28 bases. The CDR3 length is 20 residues. The CDR3 region is CASSYPNGVAGVRRDQPQHF. As DNA, the CDR3 is TGTGCCAGCAGTTACCCAAACGGGGTAGCGGGAGTTAGGCGCGATCAGCCCCAGCATTTT.

Many counts were recorded for this clonotype. CDR3 in DNA: TGTGCCAGCAGATCCGGAGTACGGGAGCAGTACTTC. Its protein product is CASRSGVREQYF. This chain joins TRBV6-1 and TRBJ2-7, with unresolved D. This CDR3 is 12 amino acids long. CDR1 and CDR2 from the germline V gene are MNHNS and SASEGT. V lost 6 bases to trimming and J lost 7 bases, with 13 bases between them.

This clonotype was recorded a few times. A read error is possible here, since a much larger clone lies one base away. The genes are TRBV2 and TRBJ2-5; D remains unclear. Germline V gene lookup returns CDR1 SNHLY and CDR2 FYNNEI. The CDR3 loop spans 14 amino acids. In DNA form, the CDR3 reads TGTGCCAGCAGTGAATATCGCGGCCAAGAGACCCAGTGCTTC. Encoded protein: CASSEYRGQETQCF.

V gene TRBV5-1 combines with J gene TRBJ2-2, with D unresolved. Trimming pared 0 bases from V and 5 bases from J, leaving 17 bases between. CDR3 length: 17 amino acids. Per the germline V gene, CDR1 is SGHRS and CDR2 is YFSETQ. Here the CDR3 DNA reads TGCGCCAGCAGCTTGGAAGAGGCCGGTCCCCCGACCGGGGAGCTGTTTTTT. This gives the protein CASSLEEAGPPTGELFF.

This clonotype came up many times. V usage is TRBV4-2 and J usage is TRBJ2-2; a weak D match, TRBD2 (5 bases). Germline loops: CDR1 LGHNA, CDR2 YNFKEQ. The CDR3 has 14 amino acids. V was cut by 4 bases and J by 5 bases, with 11 bases left in between. CDR3 sequence (DNA): TGTGCCAGCAGCCCTCCACTAGAGACCGGGGAGCTGTTTTTT. Amino acids: CASSPPLETGELFF.

This clonotype was detected ten times or more. The J gene is TRBJ2-2, the V gene TRBV12-3 or TRBV12-4; no reliable D call. CDR3 size: 12 residues. V lost 3 bases and J lost 8, with 7 bases in between. CDR3 nucleotide sequence: TGTGCCAGCAGTTTGGAAGTAGGGGAGCTGTTTTTT. Amino acid sequence: CASSLEVGELFF.

This clonotype has a count of ten or more. The rearrangement joins TRBV5-6 to TRBJ2-7; no clear D. Germline CDR1 reads SGHDT; CDR2 reads YYEEEE. Deletions cut 4 bases from V and 4 bases from J, with 12 bases between. This CDR3 has 13 amino acids. The CDR3 DNA is TGTGCCAGCAGCGGCTTTGGGGTGTACGAGCAGTACTTC. As protein: CASSGFGVYEQYF.

The chain has TRBV12-3 or TRBV12-4 and TRBJ1-1; 7 bases map to TRBD1. The CDR3 runs to 16 residues. The ends lost 6 bases at V and 4 bases at J; junction bases unmatched: 14. The CDR3 DNA reads as TGTGCCAGCAGGGCCCTCCCGGACAGGCCCCTCACTGAAGCTTTCTTT. Its protein product is CASRALPDRPLTEAFF.

This clonotype was counted at least ten times. The rearrangement joins TRBV28 to TRBJ2-3; a weak D match, TRBD1 (6 bases). The CDR3 is made up of 17 amino acids. Trimming pared 6 bases from V and 2 bases from J, leaving 21 bases between. Germline assignment: CDR1 MDHEN and CDR2 SYDVKM. CDR3 DNA sequence: TGTGCCAGCAGCATGAGCACAGGGTCTAGGGTCACAGATACGCAGTATTTT. Its translation: CASSMSTGSRVTDTQYF.

This clonotype was observed many times. The DNA of the CDR3 is TGTGCCAGCAGCCAAGCTCCGGGACTGGACTACAATGAGCAGTTCTTC. Its protein product is CASSQAPGLDYNEQFF. The genes are TRBV3-1 and TRBJ2-1, with a possible D match to TRBD2 (6 bases). The V and J ends lost 1 base and 3 bases respectively, with 13 bases between them. The CDR3 is made up of 16 amino acids. The germline V gene has CDR1 LGHDT and CDR2 YNNKEL (reference sequence).

In regard to this clonotype: A junction boundary mismatches the germline segment, possibly from a read error. V and J are TRBV7-9 and TRBJ2-7; TRBD1 aligns across 9 bases. Germline CDR1 SEHNR, CDR2 FQNEAQ (reference sequence). The CDR3 is 14 amino acids. The CDR3 loop is CASSSGQGSYVQYF. The CDR3, as DNA: TGTGCCAGCAGCTCGGGACAGGGTTCCTACGTGCAGTACTTC.

This clonotype was detected ten times or more. V gene TRBV6-5 combines with J gene TRBJ1-5; maybe TRBD1 (5 bases). The CDR3 is made up of 15 amino acids. Trimming took off 0 bases at V and 9 bases at J, with 15 bases between the two ends. In germline, CDR1 is MNHEY, CDR2 SVGAGI. CDR3 loop: CASSYSKRGGWPQHF. In DNA form, the CDR3 reads TGTGCCAGCAGTTACTCGAAGAGGGGTGGGTGGCCCCAGCATTTT.

Details on this clonotype: A single base separates this from a much larger clone, so it may be a read error. The chain combines TRBV20-1 with TRBJ2-7, with TRBD2 matching over 7 bases. Germline lookup yields CDR1 DFQATT and CDR2 SNEGSKA (reference sequence). The CDR3 contains 15 residues. CDR3 sequence: CSARVGGEGPHEQHF. The CDR3 DNA reads TGCAGTGCTAGAGTGGGGGGGGAGGGGCCCCACGAGCAGCACTTC.

The genes are TRBV24-1 and TRBJ2-3; the D gene is possibly TRBD1 (6 bases). Trimming pared 9 bases from V and 0 bases from J, leaving 12 bases between. CDR1 is KGHDR, CDR2 SFDVKD, per germline. CDR3 length equals 14 residues. CDR3 region: CATARTASTDTQYF. For the CDR3, the DNA is TGTGCCACCGCCAGGACAGCTAGCACAGATACGCAGTATTTT.

This clonotype has only a few counts. This chain connects TRBV24-1 to TRBJ2-3; 7 bases line up with TRBD2. Germline CDR1 KGHDR, CDR2 SFDVKD. After removal of 9 bases from V and 2 bases from J, the junction contained 4 bases not matched to a gene. This CDR3 spans 13 amino acids. The CDR3 nucleotides read TGTGCCACCCGGGCGGGGGACACAGATACGCAGTATTTT. Protein product: CATRAGDTDTQYF.

This clonotype has ten or more counts. V is TRBV7-3 and J is TRBJ2-5; 7 bases are a match to TRBD1. Germline CDR1 is SGHTA and CDR2 is FQGTGA. The CDR3 is 15 residues long. The trim removed 5 bases at V and 3 bases at J, leaving 9 bases unmatched. The CDR3: CASSALGGFEETQYF. The CDR3 DNA reads TGTGCCAGCAGCGCACTAGGGGGCTTCGAAGAGACCCAGTACTTC.

The chain joins TRBV5-4 to TRBJ2-1, with 7 bases fitting TRBD2. V shed 1 base and J 0 bases; nucleotides not matched to a gene: 25. The germline V gene encodes CDR1 SGHNT and CDR2 YYREEE (reference sequence). CDR3 size: 23 residues. CDR3 sequence: CASSLSWFAGVRPPLPSYNEQFF. Written as DNA, the CDR3 is TGTGCCAGCAGCTTGAGCTGGTTTGCGGGAGTGAGACCACCACTCCCCTCCTACAATGAGCAGTTCTTC.

There are many counts of this clonotype. This chain links TRBV10-3 with TRBJ2-2; D is possibly TRBD1 or TRBD2 (6 bases each). There are 15 residues in the CDR3. The germline V gene encodes CDR1 ENHRY and CDR2 SYGVKD. With 6 bases removed from V and 1 base from J, the gap between germline ends came to 12 bases. In DNA form, the CDR3 reads TGTGCCATCAGCAAAGGAGGGGGGAACACCGGGGAGCTGTTTTTT. It is translated as CAISKGGGNTGELFF.